These T cell receptor beta chains were read from a single sample in a study of blood T cell repertoires in COVID-19. TCRdb keeps only in-frame clones here, not all; method: immunoSEQ multiplex PCR. Of some 530,000 clones listed, roughly 88% were seen once; the top ten hold approximately 3%. Sequencing used peripheral blood. The receptors were sampled from a human donor in a cohort sampled during active COVID-19. Both conserved end residues are part of each CDR3. The order of the fields is J gene, clone size, V gene, D gene, CDR3 DNA, CDR3 protein. The D gene is left open where the match is weak. Expanded clones are given a class, and other clones once, few, many or no size at all.

>TRBJ1-5|few|TRBV27|TRBD1
TGTGCCAGCAGTTTCCGGGACAGAGATCAGCCCCAGCATTTT
CASSFRDRDQPQHF
>TRBJ1-2|NA|TRBV28|TRBD1
TGTGCCAGCAGGGCGGCACAGGGGGTTATCTATGGCTACACCTTC
CASRAAQGVIYGYTF
>TRBJ2-7|few|TRBV27|TRBD1
TGTGCCAGCAGGGGGATGGGACAGAGCTTCACCTACGAGCAGTACTTC
CASRGMGQSFTYEQYF
>TRBJ2-5|NA|TRBV13|TRBD1
TGTGCCAGCAGCCCTCGGACAGGCACGGGGGAGACCCAGTACTTC
CASSPRTGTGETQYF
>TRBJ2-7|NA|TRBV6-5|TRBD1
TGTGCCAGCAGATCCGGGACAGGGAAACACGAGCAGTACTTC
CASRSGTGKHEQYF
>TRBJ2-1|NA|TRBV5-1|NA
TGCGCCAGCAACCCGAACAGGGAAGGTGAGCAGTTCTTC
CASNPNREGEQFF
>TRBJ1-2|NA|TRBV6-5|TRBD1
TGTGCCAGCAGCGGGGGGACAGGCAGTGACTACACCTTC
CASSGGTGSDYTF
>TRBJ2-4|NA|TRBV2|TRBD2
TGTGCCAGCAGTGAAGGTTACGCGGGAGGGCAGTCGATGGCCAAAAACATTCAGTACTTC
CASSEGYAGGQSMAKNIQYF
>TRBJ2-7|NA|TRBV6-5|NA
TGTGCCAGCAGGTCCTTCGGTCGCGAGCAGTACTTC
CASRSFGREQYF
>TRBJ2-7|NA|TRBV25-1|NA
TGTGCCAGCAGTGGAAGGGGTTCCACCTACGAGCAGTACTTC
CASSGRGSTYEQYF
>TRBJ2-3|NA|TRBV7-9|TRBD2
TGTGCCAGCAGCCCTCGAGGACTAGCGGGAGTTCGAGATACGCAGTATTTT
CASSPRGLAGVRDTQYF
>TRBJ2-7|NA|TRBV4-3|NA
TGCGCCAGCAGCCAAGAAAGGACTACCCTCTACGAGCAGTACTTC
CASSQERTTLYEQYF
>TRBJ1-1|NA|TRBV10-3|NA
TGTGCCATCAATCAGGGTCCGAACACTGAAGCTTTCTTT
CAINQGPNTEAFF
>TRBJ2-7|NA|TRBV9|TRBD1
TGTGCCAGCAGCGGAGACAGGGTAGTTGGGGAGCAGTACTTC
CASSGDRVVGEQYF
>TRBJ2-1|NA|TRBV21-1|NA
TGTGCCAGCACCAAAGGATGTCGGGATGAGCAGTTCTTC
CASTKGCRDEQFF
>TRBJ1-2|NA|TRBV7-2|TRBD1
TGTGCCAGCAGCTCCACAGGGGGCGCCCCTGGCTACACCTTC
CASSSTGGAPGYTF
>TRBJ2-1|NA|TRBV29-1|TRBD2
TGCAGCGTTGAAGGGACTAGCGCCTCCAATGAGCAGTTCTTC
CSVEGTSASNEQFF
>TRBJ2-7|NA|TRBV28|TRBD1
TGTGCCAGCAGTCCCCGGGACAGGGACTATAACGAGCAGTACTTC
CASSPRDRDYNEQYF
>TRBJ1-2|NA|TRBV12-3/TRBV12-4|TRBD1
TGTGCCAGCAGTCCGGACAGGTTCGGCTACACCTTC
CASSPDRFGYTF
>TRBJ2-3|NA|TRBV11-3|TRBD1
TGTGCCAGCGGAACAGGGGGAGATACGCAGTATTTT
CASGTGGDTQYF
>TRBJ2-1|NA|TRBV6-5|TRBD1
TGTGCCAGCATTTCCTCCGGGACAGGGGGGAGGCAGTTCTTC
CASISSGTGGRQFF
>TRBJ1-2|NA|TRBV20-1|TRBD1
TGCAGTGCTAGGACAGGGGGAGGCTACACCTTC
CSARTGGGYTF
>TRBJ2-5|NA|TRBV6-2/TRBV6-3|TRBD2
TGTGCCAGCAGTTACAGACGGACTAGCGTACAGACCCAGTACTTC
CASSYRRTSVQTQYF
>TRBJ2-7|NA|TRBV7-3|NA
TGTGCCAGCAGCCCCCTTTCCGGTTTAGAGGAGCAGTACTTC
CASSPLSGLEEQYF
>TRBJ1-1|NA|TRBV5-1|NA
TGCGCCAGCAGCACCCTGGACGGGGTGAACACTGAAGCTTTCTTT
CASSTLDGVNTEAFF
>TRBJ2-7|NA|TRBV7-6|NA
TGTGCCAGCAGCCCACAGGGTACCTACGAGCAGTACTTC
CASSPQGTYEQYF
>TRBJ2-7|NA|TRBV28|TRBD2
TGTGCCAGCAGCAGACTAGCGGGAAAGCTCGAGCAGTACTTC
CASSRLAGKLEQYF
>TRBJ1-1|NA|TRBV5-1|TRBD1
TGCGCCAGCAGCTTGGGGGGGACAGGACGGACTGAAGCTTTCTTT
CASSLGGTGRTEAFF
>TRBJ2-7|NA|TRBV15|NA
TGTGCCACCAGCAGAGATTTCGGACAGTCCTACGAGCAGTACTTC
CATSRDFGQSYEQYF
>TRBJ2-6|NA|TRBV5-4|NA
TGTGCCAGCAGGCGCCCTTCAGGTGGAGGCTCTGGGGCCAACGTCCTGACTTTC
CASRRPSGGGSGANVLTF
>TRBJ2-4|NA|TRBV5-1|NA
TGCGCCAGCAGCTTACAGGGATTAGAGGCGGTCGACATTCAGTACTTC
CASSLQGLEAVDIQYF
>TRBJ1-2|once|TRBV28|NA
TGTGCCAGCAGACCGGTCAGCCTGAGCCCCCTAGCTAACTATGGCTACACCTTC
CASRPVSLSPLANYGYTF
>TRBJ2-1|NA|TRBV10-3|TRBD2
TGTGCCATCAGATACACTAGCGGGAGTGGGAATGAGCAGTTCTTC
CAIRYTSGSGNEQFF
>TRBJ2-7|NA|TRBV30|NA
TGTGCCTGCCAGGGTTACTACGAGCAGTACTTC
CACQGYYEQYF
>TRBJ2-1|once|TRBV7-8|NA
TGTGCCAGCAGCTCCTCAGGGGTCCTCTACAATGAGCAGTTCTTC
CASSSSGVLYNEQFF
>TRBJ1-5|NA|TRBV7-2|NA
TGTGCCAGCAGCTTAGAGTTAGTCGGGAAGTATAGCAATCAGCCCCAGCATTTT
CASSLELVGKYSNQPQHF
>TRBJ2-3|NA|TRBV11-3|TRBD1
TGTGCCAGCAGCCAAACAGGGGGTAGCACAGATACGCAGTATTTT
CASSQTGGSTDTQYF
>TRBJ1-1|NA|TRBV4-3|NA
TGCGCCAGCAGCCAGGGGGGGCAGCTAACTAACACTGAAGCTTTCTTT
CASSQGGQLTNTEAFF
>TRBJ1-1|NA|TRBV7-9|TRBD1
TGTGCCAGCAGCGTCTCCGGGACAGGGGGCACGAACACTGAAGCTTTCTTT
CASSVSGTGGTNTEAFF
>TRBJ1-1|few|TRBV7-3|NA
TGTGCCAGCAGTTGGTCGGAGGGGAGCACTGAAGCTTTCTTT
CASSWSEGSTEAFF
>TRBJ2-1|NA|TRBV5-1|NA
TGCGCCAGCAGCTTGCCGGGCAATGAGCAGTTCTTC
CASSLPGNEQFF
>TRBJ2-2|few|TRBV6-1|TRBD1
TGTGCCAGCAGTGAATTCCGGGGCAGGGGGCGCGGGGAGCTGTTTTTT
CASSEFRGRGRGELFF
>TRBJ1-5|few|TRBV19|TRBD1
TGTGCCAGTAGTAACCGGGACAGCTATCAGCCCCAGCATTTT
CASSNRDSYQPQHF
>TRBJ1-2|NA|TRBV18|NA
TGTGCCAGCTCACCCCCGGAATCAGCGGGCTATGGCTACACCTTC
CASSPPESAGYGYTF
>TRBJ2-1|NA|TRBV3-1/TRBV3-2|TRBD1
TGTGCCAGCAGCCGCACCCGGGACAGCTACAATGAGCAGTTCTTC
CASSRTRDSYNEQFF
>TRBJ2-5|NA|TRBV9|NA
TGTGCCAGCAGCGCGCCGGGACTTTTCGATCGGGAGACCCAGTACTTC
CASSAPGLFDRETQYF
>TRBJ2-1|NA|TRBV9|TRBD2
TGTGCCAGCACACTAGCGGGAGCCGGGCGGCAGTTCTTC
CASTLAGAGRQFF
>TRBJ2-7|few|TRBV2|NA
TGTGCCAGCCGGCGGGACTCGCCTTTTCCCCGTGCCTACGAGCAGTACTTC
CASRRDSPFPRAYEQYF